This passage covers 22 T cell receptor beta chains from one sample sequenced in a study of cytomegalovirus exposure and HLA in healthy donors. PCR was performed using 60 Vbeta and 13 Jbeta primers. The method was immunoSEQ multiplex PCR; TCRdb's version includes in-frame clones alone and lacks a portion of them. The sample gives 150,000 to 200,000 clones, 70% to 80% of which show up once; around 1.6% is in the top ten. The specimen sequenced was PBMCs. Source of these receptors: a man between 18 and 35 years old in good health and CMV-seronegative.

This sequence joins TRBV5-1 and TRBJ1-5; D uncertain. V lost 2 bases, J lost 1 base, and 13 bases lay in between. The CDR3 covers 16 residues. Per germline, CDR1 SGHRS and CDR2 YFSETQ. The CDR3 is CASSFDGSRSNQPQHF. In DNA form, the CDR3 reads TGCGCCAGCAGCTTTGACGGGAGTAGGAGCAATCAGCCCCAGCATTTT. The full variable domain, completed using reference TRBV5-1 and TRBJ1-5, is KAGVTQTPRYLIKTRGQQVTLSCSPISGHRSVSWYQQTPGQGLQFLFEYFSETQRNKGNFPGRFSGRQFSNSRSEMNVSTLELGDSALYLCASSFDGSRSNQPQHFGDGTRLSIL.

CDR3 loop: CASSYAERRSVQYF. The DNA of the CDR3 is TGTGCCAGCAGTTACGCCGAAAGGCGGTCTGTGCAGTACTTC. This chain connects TRBV6-5 to TRBJ2-7; no clear D. The CDR3 extends over 14 amino acids. Germline V gives CDR1 MNHEY, CDR2 SVGAGI. Trimming stripped 2 bases from V and 9 bases from J, with 17 bases between.

The DNA of the CDR3 is TGTGCCAGCAGCTTAGGTACGGTAGCGGGATATTCGGATGAGCAGTTCTTC. Protein sequence: CASSLGTVAGYSDEQFF. This chain connects TRBV7-9 to TRBJ2-1, with 8 nucleotides matching TRBD2. This CDR3 contains 17 residues. The germline V gene has CDR1 SEHNR and CDR2 FQNEAQ (reference sequence). Losses at the gene ends were 1 base for V and 8 bases for J; bases not matched to a gene: 13.

This chain uses TRBV15 with TRBJ1-1; tentative D call: TRBD1 (5 bases). The CDR3 sequence is 14 residues long. From germline, CDR1 is LNHNV and CDR2 YYDKDF (reference sequence). Trimming removed 5 bases from V and 1 base from J, with 11 bases in between. For the CDR3, the DNA is TGTGCCACCAGCTCTCCTGACAGGAACACTGAAGCTTTCTTT. Its protein product is CATSSPDRNTEAFF.

The chain joins TRBV5-1 to TRBJ2-3; 8 bases agree with TRBD2. The CDR3 runs 15 residues. J was trimmed by 1 base and V by 3 bases; bases with no gene match: 4. Germline CDR1 and CDR2: SGHRS and YFSETQ. CDR3 protein: CASSSAGAGTDTQYF. The CDR3 DNA is TGCGCCAGCAGCTCAGCGGGGGCGGGCACAGATACGCAGTATTTT. Complete variable domain (other parts from reference TRBV5-1 and TRBJ2-3): KAGVTQTPRYLIKTRGQQVTLSCSPISGHRSVSWYQQTPGQGLQFLFEYFSETQRNKGNFPGRFSGRQFSNSRSEMNVSTLELGDSALYLCASSSAGAGTDTQYFGPGTRLTVL.

The V and J genes are TRBV7-3 and TRBJ1-6, with TRBD1 as a possible D gene (5 bases). V lost 5 bases, J lost 3 bases, and 17 bases lay in between. Germline values: CDR1 SGHTA, CDR2 FQGTGA. The CDR3 is 17 amino acids. Written as DNA, the CDR3 is TGTGCCAGCAGCCCCATGGGGGGGGTGAACTATAATTCACCCCTCCACTTT. Translated: CASSPMGGVNYNSPLHF.

The chain links TRBV6-5 to TRBJ1-4; D is unclear. Looked up from germline, CDR1 is MNHEY and CDR2 is SVGAGI. This CDR3 is built from 14 residues. The V and J ends lost 6 bases and 7 bases respectively, with 15 bases between them. CDR3 sequence reads: CASSLAVSGEKLFF. Here the CDR3 DNA reads TGTGCCAGCAGCCTGGCTGTGTCAGGTGAAAAACTGTTTTTT.

The rearrangement joins TRBV4-1 to TRBJ2-7; 8 bases fit TRBD2. V was clipped by 4 bases and J by 4 bases; unmatched bases: 0. Per the germline V gene, CDR1 is MGHRA and CDR2 is YSYEKL. The CDR3 length is 12 residues. For the CDR3, the DNA is TGCGCCAGCAGCCCTAGCGGGTACGAGCAGTACTTC. As protein: CASSPSGYEQYF.

This chain joins TRBV6-1 and TRBJ2-3; tentative D call: TRBD2 (5 bases). The CDR3 sequence is 15 residues long. V was shortened by 4 bases and J by 4 bases, with 15 bases between the two germline ends. Germline V gene data show CDR1 as MNHNS and CDR2 as SASEGT. CDR3 sequence reads: CASSGGWERADTQYF. CDR3 nucleotide sequence: TGTGCCAGCAGTGGCGGGTGGGAGAGGGCAGATACGCAGTATTTT.

This clone occurred a few times. The chain couples TRBV29-1 to TRBJ2-1; TRBD2 matches 8 bases. With 3 bases clipped from V and 4 bases from J, the junction kept 8 bases outside the gene matches. There are 15 residues in the CDR3. CDR1 is SQVTM, CDR2 ANQGSEA, per germline. This CDR3 is CSVEPAGGKYNEQFF. Here the CDR3 DNA reads TGCAGCGTTGAGCCCGCGGGAGGAAAATACAATGAGCAGTTCTTC.

J is TRBJ1-1 and V is TRBV11-2; no clear D gene. Looked up from germline, CDR1 is SGHAT and CDR2 is FQNNGV. The CDR3 loop spans 12 amino acids. Trimming pared 3 bases from V and 10 bases from J, leaving 12 bases between. The DNA for the CDR3 is TGTGCCAGCAGCTTTAGTACAGACGGAGCTTTCTTT. This encodes CASSFSTDGAFF. The full variable domain, its missing parts supplied by reference TRBV11-2 and TRBJ1-1, is EAGVAQSPRYKIIEKRQSVAFWCNPISGHATLYWYQQILGQGPKLLIQFQNNGVVDDSQLPKDRFSAERLKGVDSTLKIQPAKLEDSAVYLCASSFSTDGAFFGQGTRLTVV.

The chain combines TRBV6-1 with TRBJ2-7; perhaps TRBD2 as D (5 bases). The CDR3 totals 13 residues. V dropped 6 bases and J dropped 3 bases, with 12 bases sitting between them. CDR1 and CDR2 from the germline V gene are MNHNS and SASEGT. The CDR3 coding sequence is TGTGCCAGCAGACCCGGAGGCTTCTACGAGCAGTACTTC. It yields the protein CASRPGGFYEQYF.

The chain is built from TRBV7-9 and TRBJ2-1, with D unresolved. The CDR3 contains 12 residues. Germline assignment: CDR1 SEHNR and CDR2 FQNEAQ (reference sequence). V lost 4 bases and J 10 bases, leaving 11 bases between the germline ends. DNA for the CDR3: TGTGCCAGCAGCTACGGTGCGACAGAGCAGTTCTTC. It codes for CASSYGATEQFF.

The rearrangement joins TRBV19 to TRBJ1-2, with 8 bases identical to TRBD1. The V segment lost 3 bases and the J segment 7 bases; nucleotides outside the gene matches: 7. The CDR3 is 14 amino acids. Germline CDR1 is LNHDA and CDR2 is SQIVND (reference sequence). CDR3 in amino acids: CASSIGPGGVGYTF. CDR3 bases: TGTGCCAGTAGTATCGGGCCAGGGGGCGTTGGCTACACCTTC.

This clone was picked up a small number of times. The same CDR3 arises from other DNA sequences in this sample as well. The rearrangement joins TRBV4-1 to TRBJ2-7, with D perhaps matching TRBD2 (6 bases). Germline CDR1 MGHRA, CDR2 YSYEKL. The CDR3 is 14 residues long. The ends were cut back, 4 bases at V and 4 bases at J, with 14 bases in the middle. The DNA for the CDR3 is TGCGCCAGCAGCCCGCCGGGACTCCCTTACGAGCAGTACTTC. The encoded protein is CASSPPGLPYEQYF.

This clone showed up just once. V gene TRBV7-2 combines with J gene TRBJ2-5; TRBD2 matches 8 bases. The CDR3 extends over 15 amino acids. Germline CDR1 reads SGHTA; CDR2 reads FQGNSA. V gave up 5 bases and J gave up 5 bases; unmatched junction bases: 10. The CDR3 loop reads CASSPPGGFGETQYF. CDR3 DNA sequence: TGTGCCAGCAGCCCCCCGGGGGGGTTTGGGGAGACCCAGTACTTC.

The rearrangement links TRBV4-1 to TRBJ1-1; D gene uncertain. Germline CDR1 is MGHRA and CDR2 is YSYEKL. Trimming cost V 10 bases and J 0 bases, with 15 bases left between them. The CDR3 is 14 amino acids. The CDR3 DNA reads TGCGCCACTGCGAAGGGAGATATGAACACTGAAGCTTTCTTT. Translation: CATAKGDMNTEAFF.

This clone was picked up a small number of times. This chain connects TRBV28 to TRBJ2-2; tentative D call: TRBD1 (5 bases). Germline V gives CDR1 MDHEN, CDR2 SYDVKM. The V end lost 5 bases, the J end lost 5 bases, and 12 bases lay between the germline ends. The CDR3 sequence is 14 residues long. CDR3 sequence: CASSRSGSTGELFF. CDR3 coding DNA: TGTGCCAGCAGTCGTTCAGGGTCGACCGGGGAGCTGTTTTTT.

The chain is built from TRBV10-3 and TRBJ1-3; possible D gene TRBD1, 6 bases. Germline V gene data show CDR1 as ENHRY and CDR2 as SYGVKD. The CDR3 is 14 residues long. V lost 7 bases to trimming and J lost 0 bases, with 10 bases between them. The CDR3 loop is CAIKDSGSGNTIYF. CDR3 nucleotide sequence: TGTGCCATCAAGGACAGTGGCTCTGGAAACACCATATATTTT.

The rearrangement joins TRBV6-1 to TRBJ1-1, with 7 positions matching TRBD1. The CDR3 length is 13 residues. The junction had 6 bases not matched to a gene; V was cut back by 3 bases and J by 8 bases. Germline-derived CDR1 and CDR2 are MNHNS and SASEGT. The CDR3 reads CASSENRGLEAFF. CDR3 nucleotides: TGTGCCAGCAGTGAGAACAGGGGCTTGGAAGCTTTCTTT.

This clone has just a few counts. The chain has TRBV6-5 and TRBJ1-5; TRBD1 agrees at 10 bases. The CDR3 totals 15 residues. V shed 6 bases and J 5 bases; nucleotides not matched to a gene: 7. CDR1 MNHEY and CDR2 SVGAGI come from the germline V gene. The CDR3 loop is CASSPGQGGDQPQHF. The CDR3, as DNA: TGTGCCAGCAGCCCCGGACAGGGGGGGGATCAGCCCCAGCATTTT.

The rearrangement links TRBV29-1 to TRBJ2-1, with 13 bases aligning to TRBD2. Germline V gene lookup returns CDR1 SQVTM and CDR2 ANQGSEA. V trimming: 4 bases; J trimming: 4 bases; junction bases outside the gene matches: 4. CDR3 length: 15 residues. The CDR3 nucleotides are TGCAGCGTTGGGACTAGCGGGAGTTCGTACAATGAGCAGTTCTTC. Translating gives CSVGTSGSSYNEQFF.